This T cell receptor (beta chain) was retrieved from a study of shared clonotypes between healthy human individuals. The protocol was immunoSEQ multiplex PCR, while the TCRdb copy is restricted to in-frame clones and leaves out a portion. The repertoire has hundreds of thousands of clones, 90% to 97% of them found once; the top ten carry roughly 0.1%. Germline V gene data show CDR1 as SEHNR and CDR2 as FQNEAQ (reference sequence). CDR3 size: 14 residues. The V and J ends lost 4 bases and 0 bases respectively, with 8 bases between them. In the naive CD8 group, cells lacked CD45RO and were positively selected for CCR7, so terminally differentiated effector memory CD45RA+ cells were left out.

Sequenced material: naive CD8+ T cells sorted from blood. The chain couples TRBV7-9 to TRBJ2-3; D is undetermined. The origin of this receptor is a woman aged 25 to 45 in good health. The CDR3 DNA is TGTGCCAGCAGCTCCCCGGACAGCACAGATACGCAGTATTTT. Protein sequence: CASSSPDSTDTQYF.